This T cell receptor beta chain was found in a study of T-cell memory formation after mild COVID-19. Notes on the study in general: Confirmation was lacking for SARS-CoV-2 specificity of second-wave clones that peaked on day 37.

A note on this clonotype: The antigen is not known.

cDNA libraries for TCR alpha and TCR beta, carrying sample barcodes and UMIs, came from 5'RACE with constant-segment primers. Each CDR3 protein gets one entry after TCRdb re-called the 5' RACE reads with MiXCR. The sample contains around 390,000 distinct CDR3 sequences, about 16% of which appear only once. In germline, CDR1 is DFQATT, CDR2 SNEGSKA (reference sequence). The V and J ends lost 0 bases and 0 bases respectively, with 9 bases between them. This CDR3 contains 14 residues. The sequence came from a man aged 18 to 30 who had mild COVID-19 (a few samples of this study predate the infection). Cell type and time point are not known. The chain carries TRBV20-1 and TRBJ2-7; D perhaps matches TRBD1 (6 bases). The sample consisted of PBMCs or a T cell subset sorted from them (not recorded which). CDR3 protein: CSARDTGSSYEQYF. The CDR3 coding sequence is TGCAGTGCTAGAGACACAGGGAGCTCCTACGAGCAGTACTTC.